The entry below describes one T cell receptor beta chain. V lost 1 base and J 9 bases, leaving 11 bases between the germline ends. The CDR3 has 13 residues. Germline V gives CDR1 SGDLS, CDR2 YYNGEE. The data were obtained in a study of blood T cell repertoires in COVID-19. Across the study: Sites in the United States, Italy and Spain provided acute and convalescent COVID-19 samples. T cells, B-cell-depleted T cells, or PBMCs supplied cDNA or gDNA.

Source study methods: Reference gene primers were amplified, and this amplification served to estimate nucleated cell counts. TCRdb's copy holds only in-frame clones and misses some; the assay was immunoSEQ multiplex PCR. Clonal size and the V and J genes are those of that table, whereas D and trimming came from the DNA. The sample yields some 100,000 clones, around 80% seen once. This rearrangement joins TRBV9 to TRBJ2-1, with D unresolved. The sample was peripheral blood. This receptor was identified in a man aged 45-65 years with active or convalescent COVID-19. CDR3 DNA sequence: TGTGCCAGCAGCGTAAGCGAACTGGGTGAGCAGTTCTTC. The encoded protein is CASSVSELGEQFF.